The sequence of this T cell receptor beta chain was determined in a study of blood T cell repertoires in COVID-19. In germline, CDR1 is LGHDT, CDR2 YNNKEL (reference sequence). Trimming cost V 4 bases and J 5 bases, with 8 bases left between them. This CDR3 is 13 amino acids long. TCRdb's table, derived via immunoSEQ multiplex PCR, lists solely in-frame clones and lacks some. In the table there are roughly 220,000 clones, more than 75% of which are singletons. The sequenced sample consisted of peripheral blood. The clonotype originates from a man in his sixties with acute or convalescent COVID-19. The V and J genes are TRBV3-1 (or the pseudogene TRBV3-2) and TRBJ2-2; no reliable D call. CDR3 region: CASSRSQTGELFF. For the CDR3, the DNA is TGTGCCAGCAGCCGGAGTCAAACCGGGGAGCTGTTTTTT.